This entry lists 21 T cell receptor beta chains sequenced from one sample in a study of OX40 agonist ivuxolimab in advanced cancers. TCRdb's copy holds only in-frame clones and misses some; the assay was immunoSEQ multiplex PCR. The sample includes around 150,000 clones, more than 85% of them seen just once. This specimen consisted of CD4+ or CD8+ T cells sorted from blood, obtained in a trial of the OX40 agonist ivuxolimab. The receptors originated from an adult with an advanced solid tumor such as melanoma, head and neck, liver or kidney cancer.

V usage is TRBV7-2 and J usage is TRBJ1-4; D gene uncertain. This CDR3 has 13 amino acids. The germline gives CDR1 SGHTA, CDR2 FQGNSA. Trimming took off 7 bases at V and 0 bases at J, with 6 bases between the two ends. The CDR3 DNA is TGTGCCAGCACCCTAACAACTAATGAAAAACTGTTTTTT. Its translation: CASTLTTNEKLFF.

This clone turned up a few times. The genes are TRBV28 and TRBJ1-1; tentative D call: TRBD1 (6 bases). Germline V gives CDR1 MDHEN, CDR2 SYDVKM. Trimming shortened V by 6 bases and J by 5 bases, and 7 bases separated the two germline ends. CDR3 length equals 11 residues. CDR3 DNA: TGTGCCAGCAGAGGGGGGACTGAAGCTTTCTTT. Its protein product is CASRGGTEAFF.

The CDR3 nucleotides read TGTGCCAGCAGTCCCCAGGGAGTAGGTGGTGAAGCTTTCTTT. Translated: CASSPQGVGGEAFF. The gene calls are TRBV2 and TRBJ1-1; a weak D match, TRBD1 (5 bases). The CDR3 loop spans 14 amino acids. CDR1 is SNHLY and CDR2 is FYNNEI in the germline V gene. The V and J ends lost 5 bases and 7 bases respectively, with 17 bases between them.

This clone was seen a handful of times. This chain links TRBV4-1 with TRBJ1-2, with 9 positions matching TRBD1. Germline CDR1 is MGHRA and CDR2 is YSYEKL. The CDR3 extends over 15 amino acids. V gave up 4 bases and J gave up 5 bases; unmatched junction bases: 8. The CDR3 protein is CASSRSQGAGYGYTF. In nucleotides, the CDR3 is TGCGCCAGCAGCCGCTCACAGGGGGCCGGGTATGGCTACACCTTC.

CDR3 residues: CASRSKRQGGRETQYF. In DNA form, the CDR3 reads TGTGCAAGTCGCTCTAAAAGACAGGGAGGGCGGGAGACCCAGTACTTC. The rearrangement joins TRBV12-2 to TRBJ2-5. TRBV12-2 is described as a pseudogene. The CDR3 spans 16 residues.

The chain uses TRBV7-2 and TRBJ2-7, with D perhaps matching TRBD1 or TRBD2 (5 bases each). CDR1 is SGHTA and CDR2 is FQGNSA in the germline V gene. With 1 base removed from V and 2 bases from J, the gap between germline ends came to 12 bases. The CDR3 length is 15 residues. The CDR3 DNA reads as TGTGCCAGCAGCTTAGACCCAGGGAGTACCTACGAGCAGTACTTC. The encoded protein is CASSLDPGSTYEQYF. Full variable domain (rest looked up from reference TRBV7-2 and TRBJ2-7): GAGVSQSPSNKVTEKGKDVELRCDPISGHTALYWYRQSLGQGLEFLIYFQGNSAPDKSGLPSDRFSAERTGGSVSTLTIQRTQQEDSAVYLCASSLDPGSTYEQYFGPGTRLTVT.

V usage is TRBV7-9 and J usage is TRBJ2-7; maybe TRBD1 (6 bases). The CDR3 loop spans 13 amino acids. Trimming pared 5 bases from V and 0 bases from J, leaving 8 bases between. Germline V gene sequence: CDR1 SEHNR, CDR2 FQNEAQ (reference sequence). The CDR3 DNA reads as TGTGCCAGCAGCGGGGACAACTCCTACGAGCAGTACTTC. Protein: CASSGDNSYEQYF.

The rearrangement joins TRBV28 to TRBJ1-1; weak D call: TRBD1 (6 bases). Per the germline V gene, CDR1 is MDHEN and CDR2 is SYDVKM. The CDR3 runs 13 residues. Trimming shortened V by 3 bases and J by 8 bases, and 13 bases separated the two germline ends. The DNA for the CDR3 is TGTGCCAGCAGTTTGGGGGCAGTGAGGGAAGCTTTCTTT. It codes for CASSLGAVREAFF. Drawing the rest from reference TRBV28 and TRBJ1-1, the complete variable domain is DVKVTQSSRYLVKRTGEKVFLECVQDMDHENMFWYRQDPGLGLRLIYFSYDVKMKEKGDIPEGYSVSREKKERFSLILESASTNQTSMYLCASSLGAVREAFFGQGTRLTVV.

The chain joins TRBV10-3 to TRBJ1-1; D may be TRBD1 (5 bases). The CDR3 sequence is 15 residues long. Germline V gene lookup returns CDR1 ENHRY and CDR2 SYGVKD. The V gene lost 8 bases and the J gene lost 2 bases, with 18 bases spanning the gap. CDR3 region: CAIQTRGSSNTEAFF. The DNA of the CDR3 is TGTGCCATCCAAACCCGGGGCAGCAGCAACACTGAAGCTTTCTTT.

The V call is TRBV6-1, the J call TRBJ1-2; D might be TRBD1 (6 bases). The ends were cut back, 7 bases at V and 4 bases at J, with 16 bases in the middle. CDR3 size: 14 residues. Germline CDR1 reads MNHNS; CDR2 reads SASEGT. Here the CDR3 reads CASTDFRGGYGYTF. The CDR3 DNA follows: TGTGCCAGCACCGACTTCAGGGGAGGCTATGGCTACACCTTC.

The rearrangement uses TRBV7-9 and TRBJ1-1, with D unresolved. This CDR3 has 14 amino acids. The V and J ends lost 1 base and 2 bases respectively, with 8 bases between them. CDR1 and CDR2 (germline): SEHNR, FQNEAQ (reference sequence). CDR3 nucleotide sequence: TGTGCCAGCAGCTTAGAGGTCCGTAACACTGAAGCTTTCTTT. This encodes CASSLEVRNTEAFF.

This chain links TRBV11-2 with TRBJ2-7; D might be TRBD1 (5 bases). The CDR3 has 12 residues. Trimming shortened V by 5 bases and J by 0 bases, and 5 bases separated the two germline ends. Germline values: CDR1 SGHAT, CDR2 FQNNGV. The CDR3 bases are TGTGCCAGCAGCGGGGCCTCCTACGAGCAGTACTTC. It yields the protein CASSGASYEQYF.

A few counts support this clone. The chain couples TRBV7-6 to TRBJ2-1; perhaps TRBD1 as D (6 bases). Germline V gives CDR1 SGHVS, CDR2 FNYEAQ. V was trimmed by 5 bases and J by 0 bases, leaving 11 bases between them. The CDR3 extends over 15 amino acids. The CDR3 DNA reads as TGTGCCAGCAGCGGCGGACAGAGCTCCTACAATGAGCAGTTCTTC. Translation gives CASSGGQSSYNEQFF. Full variable domain (remainder filled in from reference TRBV7-6 and TRBJ2-1): GAGVSQSPRYKVTKRGQDVALRCDPISGHVSLYWYRQALGQGPEFLTYFNYEAQQDKSGLPNDRFSAERPEGSISTLTIQRTEQRDSAMYRCASSGGQSSYNEQFFGPGTRLTVL.

This clone has more than one count but fewer than ten. The CDR3 nucleotides read TGTGCCAGCAGCAAAGAGGAGACGGGTTATCAGCCCCAGCATTTT. Encoded protein: CASSKEETGYQPQHF. J is TRBJ1-5 and V is TRBV21-1. TRBV21-1 is a known pseudogene. This CDR3 has 15 amino acids.

J is TRBJ1-5 and V is TRBV2; D gene unclear. The V gene lost 2 bases and the J gene lost 6 bases, with 11 bases spanning the gap. This CDR3 is built from 14 residues. In germline, CDR1 is SNHLY, CDR2 FYNNEI. The DNA for the CDR3 is TGTGCCAGCAGTGAATTTGGGGTTGGTCAGCCCCAGCATTTT. Encoded protein: CASSEFGVGQPQHF.

This clone was counted only a few times. The rearrangement links TRBV11-2 to TRBJ1-4; 9 bases match TRBD1. This CDR3 region has 17 residues. The germline V gene encodes CDR1 SGHAT and CDR2 FQNNGV. V was pared by 1 base and J by 3 bases, with 6 bases of the junction left unmatched. CDR3 sequence: CASSLVTGGLPNEKLFF. CDR3 DNA: TGTGCCAGCAGCTTAGTTACAGGGGGCCTACCTAATGAAAAACTGTTTTTT.

The V and J genes are TRBV29-1 and TRBJ1-5; D is unresolved. Germline lookup yields CDR1 SQVTM and CDR2 ANQGSEA. With 4 bases removed from V and 4 bases from J, the gap between germline ends came to 11 bases. The CDR3 runs 13 residues. Written as DNA, the CDR3 is TGCAGCGTTGGGGAGTCATTTAATCAGCCCCAGCATTTT. It yields the protein CSVGESFNQPQHF.

The rearrangement joins TRBV18 to TRBJ2-2; 10 nucleotides agree with TRBD1. After removal of 10 bases from V and 5 bases from J, the junction contained 7 bases not matched to a gene. CDR1 is KGHSH and CDR2 is LQKENI in the germline V gene. CDR3 length: 14 amino acids. The CDR3 region is CATDRGQSTGELFF. CDR3 coding DNA: TGTGCCACCGACAGGGGGCAGAGTACCGGGGAGCTGTTTTTT.

The V call is TRBV7-6, the J call TRBJ2-5, with TRBD1 identical over 7 bases. The V gene's germline CDR1 is SGHVS and CDR2 FNYEAQ. Germline trimming cut 5 bases from V and 6 bases from J; bases unmatched to any gene: 9. The CDR3 consists of 14 residues. CDR3 amino acids: CASSHPGQTKTQYF. Written as DNA, the CDR3 is TGTGCCAGCAGCCACCCGGGACAGACGAAGACCCAGTACTTC.

J is TRBJ2-7 and V is TRBV7-2, with D tentatively TRBD1 (5 bases). The CDR3 loop spans 14 amino acids. Germline lookup yields CDR1 SGHTA and CDR2 FQGNSA. With 2 bases removed from V and 2 bases from J, the gap between germline ends came to 10 bases. In nucleotides, the CDR3 is TGTGCCAGCAGCTTAAACGCAGGGCCCTACGAGCAGTACTTC. It is translated as CASSLNAGPYEQYF. Supplemented by reference TRBV7-2 and TRBJ2-7, the full variable domain reads GAGVSQSPSNKVTEKGKDVELRCDPISGHTALYWYRQSLGQGLEFLIYFQGNSAPDKSGLPSDRFSAERTGGSVSTLTIQRTQQEDSAVYLCASSLNAGPYEQYFGPGTRLTVT.

CDR3 sequence (DNA): TGCGCCAGCAGCCCCGATGAGGGTTGGACTGAAGCTTTCTTT. Its translation is CASSPDEGWTEAFF. This chain links TRBV5-1 with TRBJ1-1; D not certain. Deletions cut 4 bases from V and 5 bases from J, with 15 bases between. Germline assignment: CDR1 SGHRS and CDR2 YFSETQ. This CDR3 has 14 residues.